This record covers a single T cell receptor beta chain. The antigen remains unidentified. The data stem from a study of cytomegalovirus exposure and HLA in healthy donors. The study's findings and limits: A likely sequencing artifact accounted for one observed cluster of highly shared sequence variants. Donor immune exposure was known only as CMV serostatus.

Trimming cost V 0 bases and J 0 bases, with 13 bases left between them. In germline, CDR1 is KGHSH, CDR2 LQKENI. CDR3 length: 17 residues. PCR amplification relied on 60 Vbeta primers (plus 13 Jbeta primers). Under the authors' procedure: Some 11 million of the 80 million or so unique TCR beta chains counted in a later analysis were shared. The repertoire was sequenced with immunoSEQ multiplex PCR; TCRdb's copy has only in-frame clones and lacks some. V, J and clone size are those of that table, while D and trimming were read from the DNA. The table has around 150,000 clones, 79% seen once. The sequenced sample was PBMCs. The chain is built from TRBV18 and TRBJ2-3; D possibly corresponds to TRBD1 (5 bases). The sequence came from a man aged 50 to 60 in good health and CMV-seropositive. DNA for the CDR3: TGTGCCAGCTCACCACCCGCGTTTCAGGGTAGCACAGATACGCAGTATTTT. Residues: CASSPPAFQGSTDTQYF.